The 28 T cell receptor beta chains listed next were all sequenced from one sample in a study of T cells in Graves' hyperthyroidism and ophthalmopathy. Regions amplified from RNA transcripts were the TCR beta CDR3 regions. During a first-round RT-PCR of the TCR CDR3, the HTBI primer set was used. TCRdb used MiXCR to reprocess the multiplex PCR reads, holding one entry per CDR3 protein. The table includes about 640,000 distinct CDR3 sequences, more than 20% detected once. The sequencing input was blood. All receptors derive from a man aged 25-40 years with Graves' ophthalmopathy.

This clonotype was detected many times. The CDR3 is CASSLMSGRRTDTQYF. DNA for the CDR3: TGTGCCAGCAGCTTAATGAGCGGGCGTCGCACAGATACGCAGTATTTT. This chain joins TRBV7-2 and TRBJ2-3; a possible D gene is TRBD2 (6 bases). The CDR3 totals 16 residues. V lost 2 bases to trimming and J lost 1 base, with 13 bases between them. Germline lookup yields CDR1 SGHTA and CDR2 FQGNSA.

This clonotype was found a few times. The gene calls are TRBV28 and TRBJ2-7; tentative D call: TRBD1 (5 bases). V was pared by 4 bases and J by 12 bases, with 13 bases between. This CDR3 comprises 11 residues. Germline V gene data show CDR1 as MDHEN and CDR2 as SYDVKM. The CDR3: CASSSNYRSYF. CDR3 in DNA: TGTGCCAGCAGTTCGAATTACAGGTCGTACTTC.

This clonotype came up a few times. The chain recombines TRBV3-1 with TRBJ2-5, with TRBD2 matching 9 bases. Germline CDR1 is LGHDT and CDR2 is YNNKEL (reference sequence). This CDR3 spans 17 amino acids. V lost 3 bases to trimming and J lost 9 bases; unmatched junction nucleotides: 17. This chain's CDR3 is CASSQTGVGLATIAQYF. CDR3 bases: TGTGCCAGCAGCCAGACAGGCGTAGGACTAGCGACCATAGCCCAGTACTTC.

The table lists this clonotype with a count of one. The rearrangement links TRBV11-2 to TRBJ2-3; D remains unclear. The germline V gene has CDR1 SGHAT and CDR2 FQNNGV. The CDR3 runs to 13 residues. The ends were cut back, 5 bases at V and 6 bases at J, with 12 bases in the middle. The CDR3 protein is CASSPRRWDTQYF. CDR3 nucleotides: TGTGCCAGCAGCCCGCGCCGGTGGGATACGCAGTATTTT.

This sequence joins TRBV2 and TRBJ2-2, with D perhaps matching TRBD2 (6 bases). The CDR3 consists of 15 residues. Germline assignment: CDR1 SNHLY and CDR2 FYNNEI. V dropped 4 bases and J dropped 1 base, with 10 bases sitting between them. In DNA, the CDR3 is TGTGCCAGCAGTGGGTTAGCGGTGAACACCGGGGAGCTGTTTTTT. Its translation is CASSGLAVNTGELFF.

This clonotype was seen only a few times. The genes are TRBV9 and TRBJ1-6; D perhaps matches TRBD1 (5 bases). Germline CDR1 SGDLS, CDR2 YYNGEE. Deletions cut 4 bases from V and 6 bases from J, with 20 bases between. This CDR3 is 17 amino acids long. The CDR3 sequence: CASSPTPGWRVNSPLHF. In DNA, the CDR3 is TGTGCCAGCAGCCCGACTCCAGGGTGGAGGGTTAATTCACCCCTCCACTTT.

This rearrangement joins TRBV10-2 to TRBJ1-5; 10 bases are shared with TRBD1. The V gene end was trimmed by 0 bases and the J gene end by 10 bases; junction bases not matched to a gene: 3. Germline V gene sequence: CDR1 WSHSY, CDR2 SAAADI. This CDR3 is built from 14 residues. CDR3: CASSESGTGDPQHF. CDR3 bases: TGCGCCAGCAGTGAGTCCGGGACAGGGGACCCCCAGCATTTT.

This clonotype came up many times. The J gene is TRBJ2-5, the V gene TRBV20-1; no clear D gene. The V gene lost 3 bases and the J gene lost 1 base, with 6 bases spanning the gap. CDR3 length: 12 residues. CDR1 DFQATT and CDR2 SNEGSKA come from the germline V gene (reference sequence). CDR3 loop: CSASSSQETQYF. As DNA, the CDR3 is TGCAGTGCTAGTTCGTCCCAAGAGACCCAGTACTTC.

The chain carries TRBV27 and TRBJ1-2; D is ambiguous. Germline V gene lookup returns CDR1 MNHEY and CDR2 SMNVEV (reference sequence). V was cut by 4 bases and J by 8 bases, with 11 bases left in between. This CDR3 has 12 residues. The DNA of the CDR3 is TGTGCCAGCAGTTCTCCCCCCGGGGGCTACACCTTC. Its protein product is CASSSPPGGYTF.

Many counts were recorded for this clonotype. The V and J genes are TRBV11-3 and TRBJ2-1; D not resolved. The V gene lost 4 bases and the J gene lost 7 bases, with 11 bases spanning the gap. Germline V gives CDR1 SGHNT, CDR2 YENEEA. The CDR3 runs 13 residues. The chain's CDR3 is CASSSTSGNEQFF. The CDR3 DNA sequence: TGTGCCAGCAGCTCCACCTCGGGTAATGAGCAGTTCTTC.

This clonotype was observed a handful of times. The J gene is TRBJ2-1, the V gene TRBV29-1, with TRBD1 identical over 7 bases. Losses at the gene ends were 8 bases for V and 8 bases for J; bases not matched to a gene: 9. This CDR3 spans 12 amino acids. CDR1 and CDR2 from the germline V gene are SQVTM and ANQGSEA. CDR3 in amino acids: CSHQGVIDEQFF. The CDR3 DNA reads as TGCAGCCATCAGGGGGTCATCGATGAGCAGTTCTTC.

This chain joins TRBV27 and TRBJ2-5; maybe TRBD1 (6 bases). The CDR3 totals 17 residues. The ends were cut back, 4 bases at V and 7 bases at J, with 25 bases in the middle. Germline V gene lookup returns CDR1 MNHEY and CDR2 SMNVEV (reference sequence). The DNA of the CDR3 is TGTGCCAGCAGTTCACCACCCCAGATGGCAGGGGCGGTGACCCAGTACTTC. As protein: CASSSPPQMAGAVTQYF.

Only a few counts were recorded for this clonotype. The CDR3 region has the DNA TGTGCCAGCAGCCACCCGACAGGCCTCCGAGAGACCCAGTACTTC. It specifies CASSHPTGLRETQYF. J is TRBJ2-5 and V is TRBV14, with D perhaps TRBD1 (6 bases). Germline assignment: CDR1 SGHDN and CDR2 FVKESK. Between the trimmed V and J ends, which lost 3 bases and 4 bases, there was a span of 15 bases. The CDR3 consists of 15 residues.

This chain joins TRBV4-1 and TRBJ2-1; tentatively, D is TRBD2 (5 bases). V lost 1 base to trimming and J lost 10 bases, with 11 bases between them. The CDR3 is 13 residues long. Germline-derived CDR1 and CDR2 are MGHRA and YSYEKL. The CDR3 coding sequence is TGCGCCAGCAGCCAAGGCCCCCGCGGGGAGCAGTTCTTC. Translated: CASSQGPRGEQFF.

A few counts support this clonotype. This chain joins TRBV6-2 or TRBV6-3 and TRBJ2-2, with D perhaps TRBD1 (7 bases). The V end was cut by 7 bases, the J end by 4 bases, with 19 bases between. CDR3 length equals 16 residues. In germline, CDR1 is MNHEY, CDR2 SVGEGT. The CDR3 region has the DNA TGTGCCAGCATTTATTTTACAGGGGACTTCACCGGGGAGCTGTTTTTT. It is translated as CASIYFTGDFTGELFF.

This clonotype was found many times. This chain joins TRBV28 and TRBJ1-1; D is possibly TRBD1 (5 bases). The germline V and J ends were trimmed by 7 bases and 0 bases, with 18 bases remaining between them. Germline values: CDR1 MDHEN, CDR2 SYDVKM. The CDR3 loop spans 16 amino acids. The CDR3 nucleotides are TGTGCCAGCACCCTCCCAGCTGGGGGAATGAACACTGAAGCTTTCTTT. Amino acids: CASTLPAGGMNTEAFF. Complete variable domain (other parts from reference TRBV28 and TRBJ1-1): DVKVTQSSRYLVKRTGEKVFLECVQDMDHENMFWYRQDPGLGLRLIYFSYDVKMKEKGDIPEGYSVSREKKERFSLILESASTNQTSMYLCASTLPAGGMNTEAFFGQGTRLTVV.

V usage is TRBV28 and J usage is TRBJ1-5; TRBD1 is a possible D gene (5 bases). Per germline, CDR1 MDHEN and CDR2 SYDVKM. CDR3 size: 13 residues. The ends were cut back, 7 bases at V and 9 bases at J, with 16 bases in the middle. DNA for the CDR3: TGTGCCAGCATCAAAAATCGGGGGGGGCCCCAGCATTTT. Its translation: CASIKNRGGPQHF.

This clonotype has a handful of counts. V and J are TRBV3-1 and TRBJ2-7; D call uncertain. This CDR3 region has 15 residues. The germline CDR1 and CDR2 sequences are LGHDT and YNNKEL (reference sequence). V lost 1 base to trimming and J lost 7 bases, with 17 bases between them. The CDR3, as DNA: TGTGCCAGCAGCCAAGTAACGGACCTAATCGGAGAGCAGTACTTC. The encoded protein is CASSQVTDLIGEQYF.

The chain employs TRBV24-1 and TRBJ2-1, with a tentative D call TRBD1 (6 bases). V lost 3 bases and J 2 bases, leaving 7 bases between the germline ends. Germline V CDR1 and CDR2: KGHDR, SFDVKD. The CDR3 contains 14 residues. The CDR3 DNA is TGTGCCACCAGTGATACAGGGACCTACAATGAGCAGTTCTTC. It translates to CATSDTGTYNEQFF.

The gene calls are TRBV6-1 and TRBJ1-3; D gene uncertain. This CDR3 has 12 residues. The V and J ends lost 6 bases and 3 bases respectively, with 6 bases between them. Germline V lookup: CDR1 MNHNS, CDR2 SASEGT. CDR3 DNA sequence: TGTGCCAGCAGCGCCGATGGAAACACCATATATTTT. As protein: CASSADGNTIYF.

This clonotype was seen ten or more times. CDR3 amino acids: CASSHLDLTDTQYF. DNA for the CDR3: TGTGCCAGCAGCCATCTGGACCTCACAGATACGCAGTATTTT. The chain links TRBV7-2 to TRBJ2-3; unclear D gene. The V end lost 5 bases, the J end lost 2 bases, and 11 bases lay between the germline ends. CDR1 and CDR2 from the germline V gene are SGHTA and FQGNSA. CDR3 size: 14 residues.

This clonotype was found many times. The chain is built from TRBV27 and TRBJ1-4; possible D gene TRBD1, 5 bases. V lost 5 bases and J 11 bases, leaving 12 bases between the germline ends. Germline CDR1 is MNHEY and CDR2 is SMNVEV (reference sequence). This CDR3 comprises 12 residues. The CDR3 region has the DNA TGTGCCAGCAGTAGGGGAGGGAGCAAACTGTTTTTT. This gives the protein CASSRGGSKLFF.

J is TRBJ2-7 and V is TRBV2; 8 nucleotides line up with TRBD1. CDR1 and CDR2 (germline): SNHLY, FYNNEI. The CDR3 has 12 amino acids. Trimming cost V 6 bases and J 4 bases; bases outside gene matches: 2. The CDR3 nucleotides read TGTGCCAGCAGCAACAGGGGGTACGAGCAGTACTTC. Its protein product is CASSNRGYEQYF.

This rearrangement joins TRBV7-2 to TRBJ2-7; perhaps TRBD1 as D (6 bases). Germline CDR1 SGHTA, CDR2 FQGNSA. The CDR3 covers 16 residues. Trimming removed 4 bases at V and 3 bases at J, with 19 bases between. The CDR3 region is CASSSRGVGAIYEQYF. The CDR3 DNA is TGTGCCAGCAGCTCCCGGGGAGTGGGGGCAATCTACGAGCAGTACTTC.

This clonotype was seen once. It may be a read error: a sequence one base away is much more abundant. This chain links TRBV6-2 or TRBV6-3 with TRBJ1-1, with D possibly matching TRBD1 (5 bases). The V gene's germline CDR1 is MNHEY and CDR2 SVGEGT. This CDR3 contains 12 residues. The ends were cut back, 9 bases at V and 3 bases at J, with 11 bases in the middle. CDR3 DNA sequence: TGTGCCAGACATCGAGGGGACACTGAAGCTTTCTTT. It is translated as CARHRGDTEAFF.

The table lists this clonotype with a few counts. The rearrangement uses TRBV28 and TRBJ2-4; perhaps TRBD1 as D (6 bases). Trimming cost V 9 bases and J 0 bases, with 12 bases left between them. This CDR3 contains 14 residues. Germline V gene sequence: CDR1 MDHEN, CDR2 SYDVKM. The CDR3 DNA follows: TGTGCCAGTGAACAGGGATCAGCCAAAAACATTCAGTACTTC. Translation: CASEQGSAKNIQYF.

The genes are TRBV7-9 and TRBJ1-6; 11 nucleotides agree with TRBD1. In germline, CDR1 is SEHNR, CDR2 FQNEAQ (reference sequence). V shed 5 bases, J shed 7 bases, and the junction held 1 base outside the gene matches. This CDR3 comprises 14 residues. The CDR3 DNA follows: TGTGCCAGCAGCCGGACAGGGGGCAATTCACCCCTCCACTTT. This codes for CASSRTGGNSPLHF.

The gene calls are TRBV12-3 or TRBV12-4 and TRBJ2-1, with D maybe TRBD1 (5 bases). This CDR3 spans 16 amino acids. V was pared by 2 bases and J by 4 bases, with 15 bases between. The CDR3 region has the DNA TGTGCCAGCAGTTTAACTCAGGGTATAAGATACAATGAGCAGTTCTTC. Its protein product is CASSLTQGIRYNEQFF.